The 20 T cell receptor beta chains reported below all come from one sample, sequenced in a study of neoadjuvant nivolumab and ipilimumab in lung cancer. Only in-frame clones appear in the TCRdb table, and some are missing; sequencing was by immunoSEQ multiplex PCR. The sample has 40,000 or so clones; 89% are singletons. Sequenced material: peripheral blood, taken before neoadjuvant nivolumab, alone or with ipilimumab. The receptors come from an adult with non-small cell lung cancer.

The chain employs TRBV7-9 and TRBJ1-1, with a tentative D call TRBD1 (5 bases). The CDR3 is 16 amino acids. V gave up 0 bases and J gave up 0 bases, with 11 bases separating them. Germline V gene sequence: CDR1 SEHNR, CDR2 FQNEAQ (reference sequence). CDR3 in amino acids: CASSLAQTVMNTEAFF. CDR3 DNA sequence: TGTGCCAGCAGCTTAGCTCAGACAGTCATGAACACTGAAGCTTTCTTT.

Here the CDR3 DNA reads TGTGCCATCAGTGGGCAGGACGACTACTCCTACGAGCAGTACTTC. Its translation is CAISGQDDYSYEQYF. The chain joins TRBV10-3 to TRBJ2-7; D may be TRBD2 (5 bases). There are 15 residues in the CDR3. Trimming took 4 bases from V and 0 from J, leaving 13 bases between them. Germline V gives CDR1 ENHRY, CDR2 SYGVKD.

The V and J genes are TRBV29-1 and TRBJ2-7; either TRBD1 or TRBD2 may fit D (5 bases each). Germline CDR1 SQVTM, CDR2 ANQGSEA. V gave up 4 bases and J gave up 3 bases, with 10 bases separating them. The CDR3 spans 12 residues. The CDR3 DNA reads TGCAGCGTTGTCCGAGGGGTCTACGAGCAGTACTTC. This translates into CSVVRGVYEQYF.

The chain uses TRBV7-2 and TRBJ2-3; 8 nucleotides match TRBD2. Looked up from germline, CDR1 is SGHTA and CDR2 is FQGNSA. The V and J ends lost 5 bases and 3 bases, in that order; junction bases with no gene match: 10. This CDR3 contains 16 residues. The CDR3 DNA follows: TGTGCCAGCAGCGTGGGGGGCGGGAGGTGGACAGATACGCAGTATTTT. Translation gives CASSVGGGRWTDTQYF.

The chain couples TRBV7-9 to TRBJ2-1; 14 nucleotides match TRBD2. The CDR3 loop spans 14 amino acids. V lost 3 bases, J lost 15 bases, and 7 bases stayed unmatched. Germline CDR1 SEHNR, CDR2 FQNEAQ (reference sequence). The DNA for the CDR3 is TGTGCCAGCAGCTTGGGGACTAGCGGGAGATCCCTGTTCTTC. It encodes CASSLGTSGRSLFF.

The chain couples TRBV19 to TRBJ2-3, with D tentatively TRBD2 (6 bases). Germline CDR1 LNHDA, CDR2 SQIVND (reference sequence). The length of the CDR3 is 16 residues. V lost 5 bases and J 4 bases, leaving 19 bases between the germline ends. The DNA of the CDR3 is TGTGCCAGTAGTGAGACTAGTTGGGGGGTCTCAGATACGCAGTATTTT. Translated: CASSETSWGVSDTQYF.

The rearrangement joins TRBV10-3 to TRBJ2-3, with D perhaps matching TRBD1 or TRBD2 (6 bases each). Germline CDR1 reads ENHRY; CDR2 reads SYGVKD. CDR3 length: 18 residues. V gave up 10 bases and J gave up 4 bases, with 30 bases separating them. The DNA of the CDR3 is TGTGCCACCGGACGGTCGGTATACCAGGGGAGGATCCCAGATACGCAGTATTTT. Protein sequence: CATGRSVYQGRIPDTQYF.

J is TRBJ2-2 and V is TRBV11-2; D is uncertain. CDR3 size: 11 residues. Per the germline V gene, CDR1 is SGHAT and CDR2 is FQNNGV. V was trimmed by 2 bases and J by 7 bases, leaving 2 bases between them. The CDR3 loop reads CASSLFGELFF. As DNA, the CDR3 is TGTGCCAGCAGCTTATTCGGGGAGCTGTTTTTT. The complete variable domain, with remaining parts taken from reference TRBV11-2 and TRBJ2-2, reads EAGVAQSPRYKIIEKRQSVAFWCNPISGHATLYWYQQILGQGPKLLIQFQNNGVVDDSQLPKDRFSAERLKGVDSTLKIQPAKLEDSAVYLCASSLFGELFFGEGSRLTVL.

The V call is TRBV7-6, the J call TRBJ2-7; possible D gene TRBD2, 6 bases. Trimming pared 5 bases from V and 2 bases from J, leaving 16 bases between. Germline-derived CDR1 and CDR2 are SGHVS and FNYEAQ. The CDR3 sequence is 15 residues long. The CDR3 loop is CASSRGRTTTYEQYF. The CDR3 nucleotides read TGTGCCAGCAGCAGAGGAAGGACTACTACCTACGAGCAGTACTTC.

DNA of the CDR3: TGTGCCAGCAGCGAACAAGTGTACTCTGGGGCCAACGTCCTGACTTTC. Translation: CASSEQVYSGANVLTF. V and J are TRBV11-2 and TRBJ2-6; no clear D gene. Germline values: CDR1 SGHAT, CDR2 FQNNGV. This CDR3 spans 16 amino acids. V was clipped by 5 bases and J by 0 bases, with 11 bases between them.

Only one count was recorded for this clone. J is TRBJ2-5 and V is TRBV6-5, with D tentatively TRBD1 (6 bases). The germline V and J ends were trimmed by 5 bases and 1 base, with 14 bases remaining between them. This CDR3 is 15 amino acids long. Germline V gene sequence: CDR1 MNHEY, CDR2 SVGAGI. CDR3 nucleotides: TGTGCCAGCAGTCGGGACACCTCTTCCCAAGAGACCCAGTACTTC. Amino acid sequence: CASSRDTSSQETQYF.

The J gene is TRBJ2-3, the V gene TRBV10-2, with 7 bases matching TRBD2. Germline CDR1 is WSHSY and CDR2 is SAAADI. The J segment lost 2 bases and the V segment lost 4 bases, leaving 9 bases of the junction unmatched. This CDR3 has 16 residues. CDR3 sequence reads: CASSVQAGYTTDTQYF. The CDR3 bases are TGCGCCAGCAGTGTTCAAGCGGGGTATACCACAGATACGCAGTATTTT.

The chain uses TRBV7-9 and TRBJ2-7; D is unresolved. The CDR3 is made up of 15 amino acids. V shed 1 base and J shed 3 bases, with 13 bases lying between them. The V gene's germline CDR1 is SEHNR and CDR2 FQNEAQ (reference sequence). CDR3 nucleotides: TGTGCCAGCAGCTTAGGGCCGTACACAAACTACGAGCAGTACTTC. Residues: CASSLGPYTNYEQYF.

The rearrangement joins TRBV6-1 to TRBJ2-7; D is ambiguous. The CDR3 contains 15 residues. The germline gives CDR1 MNHNS, CDR2 SASEGT. Trimming shortened V by 1 base and J by 0 bases, and 10 bases separated the two germline ends. CDR3 in DNA: TGTGCCAGCAGTGAAGGTACCCATCGCTCCTACGAGCAGTACTTC. Protein product: CASSEGTHRSYEQYF.

V gene TRBV19 combines with J gene TRBJ2-5; 9 positions agree with TRBD2. The trim removed 5 bases at V and 1 base at J, leaving 8 bases unmatched. The CDR3 has 16 residues. The germline V gene encodes CDR1 LNHDA and CDR2 SQIVND (reference sequence). The CDR3, as DNA: TGTGCCAGTAGTTCGACGGCGGGAGGGATCCAAGAGACCCAGTACTTC. Translating gives CASSSTAGGIQETQYF.

The chain combines TRBV6-5 with TRBJ1-2, with a weak D call TRBD1 (6 bases). This CDR3 is 16 amino acids long. Trimming pared 2 bases from V and 1 base from J, leaving 14 bases between. The germline gives CDR1 MNHEY, CDR2 SVGAGI. This chain's CDR3 is CASSYARDTFNYGYTF. The CDR3 DNA reads TGTGCCAGCAGTTACGCCAGGGACACCTTTAACTATGGCTACACCTTC.

V gene TRBV28 combines with J gene TRBJ2-1; 10 nucleotides match TRBD2. From germline, CDR1 is MDHEN and CDR2 SYDVKM. This CDR3 has 15 amino acids. Trimming cost V 8 bases and J 7 bases; bases outside gene matches: 11. In DNA, the CDR3 is TGTGCCAGCGATAAACCGGCTAGCGGGAGAAATGAGCAGTTCTTC. The encoded protein is CASDKPASGRNEQFF.

CDR3 nucleotide sequence: TGTGCCAGCAGCTTGGCAAGGGGGCGCGGTAACTATGGCTACACCTTC. Encoded protein: CASSLARGRGNYGYTF. The chain combines TRBV5-4 with TRBJ1-2; 7 positions match TRBD1. The CDR3 covers 16 residues. CDR1 SGHNT and CDR2 YYREEE come from the germline V gene (reference sequence). Losses at the gene ends were 0 bases for V and 1 base for J; bases not matched to a gene: 6.

The V gene is TRBV5-1, the J gene TRBJ2-7; 13 bases fit TRBD2. The CDR3 length is 16 residues. The junction had 7 bases not matched to a gene; V was cut back by 3 bases and J by 4 bases. The germline V gene has CDR1 SGHRS and CDR2 YFSETQ. For the CDR3, the DNA is TGCGCCAGCAGCTCTACAGAGACTAGCGGGAGGTACGAGCAGTACTTC. This codes for CASSSTETSGRYEQYF.

The rearrangement uses TRBV5-1 and TRBJ2-3, with D possibly TRBD2 on 6 matching bases. V shed 4 bases and J shed 5 bases, with 14 bases lying between them. CDR3 length equals 14 residues. The germline gives CDR1 SGHRS, CDR2 YFSETQ. CDR3 nucleotides: TGCGCCAGCAGCATAGGAGGGGCCGGAGATACGCAGTATTTT. Protein sequence: CASSIGGAGDTQYF.